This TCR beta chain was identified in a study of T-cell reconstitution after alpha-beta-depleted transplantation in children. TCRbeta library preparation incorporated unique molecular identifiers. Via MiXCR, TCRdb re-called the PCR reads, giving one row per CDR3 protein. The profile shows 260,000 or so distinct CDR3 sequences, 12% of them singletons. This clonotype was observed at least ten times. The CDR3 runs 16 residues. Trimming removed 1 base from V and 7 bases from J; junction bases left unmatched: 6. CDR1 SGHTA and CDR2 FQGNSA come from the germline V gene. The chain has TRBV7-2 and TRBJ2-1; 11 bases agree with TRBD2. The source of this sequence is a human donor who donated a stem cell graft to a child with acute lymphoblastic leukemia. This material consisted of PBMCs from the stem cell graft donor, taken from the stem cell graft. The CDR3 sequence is CASSLELAGGHNEQFF. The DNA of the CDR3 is TGTGCCAGCAGCTTAGAATTAGCGGGAGGGCATAATGAGCAGTTCTTC. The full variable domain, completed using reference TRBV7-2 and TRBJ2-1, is GAGVSQSPSNKVTEKGKDVELRCDPISGHTALYWYRQSLGQGLEFLIYFQGNSAPDKSGLPSDRFSAERTGGSVSTLTIQRTQQEDSAVYLCASSLELAGGHNEQFFGPGTRLTVL.